This TCR beta chain was recovered during a study of blood T cell repertoires in COVID-19. Looked up from germline, CDR1 is MNHEY and CDR2 is SVGAGI. The CDR3 is 14 residues long. Trimming removed 6 bases from V and 9 bases from J; junction bases left unmatched: 11. Data came from immunoSEQ multiplex PCR; TCRdb stores just in-frame clones and leaves some out. The table lists about 310,000 clones, roughly 87% of them singletons, with approximately 9% in the top ten. This receptor was identified in a woman between 18 and 29 years old who had recovered from COVID-19. The sample was PBMCs or T cells enriched from blood (not recorded which). The V call is TRBV6-5, the J call TRBJ2-1; 7 bases agree with TRBD2. CDR3 loop: CASRASGHLGEQFF. The CDR3, as DNA: TGTGCCAGCAGGGCTAGCGGCCACCTGGGTGAGCAGTTCTTC.